These 31 T cell receptor beta chains originate from one sample sequenced in a study of cytomegalovirus exposure and HLA in healthy donors. Assay: immunoSEQ multiplex PCR; the TCRdb copy retains only in-frame clones and omits some. The sample lists about 64,000 clones, roughly 94% seen once, with about 6% in the top ten. The sequencing sample was made of PBMCs. The receptors were sampled from a young woman in good health and CMV-seropositive.

This clone is categorized as large (0.1 to 1%). J is TRBJ1-2 and V is TRBV28; tentative D call: TRBD1 (5 bases). This CDR3 is built from 18 residues. Germline V gene data show CDR1 as MDHEN and CDR2 as SYDVKM. V gave up 3 bases and J gave up 7 bases, with 27 bases separating them. The CDR3 reads CASSFVFPLVGVPGGYTF. Written as DNA, the CDR3 is TGTGCCAGCAGTTTTGTCTTCCCCCTGGTAGGGGTCCCTGGTGGCTACACCTTC.

The CDR3 here is CASSLGPSGREDYDYEQYF. In DNA form, the CDR3 reads TGCGCCAGCAGCTTGGGCCCTAGCGGGAGGGAAGACTACGACTACGAGCAGTACTTC. The chain employs TRBV5-1 and TRBJ2-7, with 12 positions matching TRBD2. This CDR3 has 19 residues. With 0 bases clipped from V and 3 bases from J, the junction kept 13 bases outside the gene matches. Germline loops: CDR1 SGHRS, CDR2 YFSETQ.

The J gene is TRBJ2-7, the V gene TRBV11-2; no definite D call. With 5 bases removed from V and 5 bases from J, the gap between germline ends came to 7 bases. Germline values: CDR1 SGHAT, CDR2 FQNNGV. The CDR3 has 11 residues. CDR3 protein: CASSPLHEQYF. The DNA of the CDR3 is TGTGCCAGCAGCCCACTCCACGAGCAGTACTTC.

The chain recombines TRBV6-5 with TRBJ1-1, with 7 positions matching TRBD1. With V trimmed by 5 bases and J by 7 bases, 1 base remained unmatched. The CDR3 covers 11 residues. Germline assignment: CDR1 MNHEY and CDR2 SVGAGI. The chain's CDR3 is CASSRQGEAFF. CDR3 sequence (DNA): TGTGCCAGCAGTCGACAGGGTGAAGCTTTCTTT.

In regard to this clone: The junction departs from germline at one end; a sequencing error may be responsible. The CDR3 here is CASSARQNPDFF. For the CDR3, the DNA is TGTGCCAGCAGTGCCAGACAGAATCCAGACTTCTTC. The chain joins TRBV6-1 to TRBJ2-7; TRBD1 might be the D (5 bases). This CDR3 comprises 12 residues. Germline assignment: CDR1 MNHNS and CDR2 SASEGT.

The chain joins TRBV5-4 to TRBJ1-6, with TRBD1 matching over 7 bases. The junction had 8 bases not matched to a gene; V was cut back by 6 bases and J by 5 bases. CDR3 length: 15 amino acids. Per the germline V gene, CDR1 is SGHNT and CDR2 is YYREEE (reference sequence). The CDR3 DNA reads TGTGCCAGCACGCAGGCGGGACAGAATAATTCACCCCTCCACTTT. This encodes CASTQAGQNNSPLHF.

As for this clone: Within the sample, other DNA sequences also encode this same CDR3. CDR3 in amino acids: CASSPNTGELFF. The CDR3 DNA follows: TGTGCCAGCAGCCCAAACACCGGGGAGCTGTTTTTT. V usage is TRBV9 and J usage is TRBJ2-2, with D unclear. CDR3 size: 12 residues. Germline V gives CDR1 SGDLS, CDR2 YYNGEE. The V end lost 4 bases, the J end lost 2 bases, and 3 bases lay between the germline ends.

The gene calls are TRBV7-3 and TRBJ2-6, with 11 positions matching TRBD1. V gave up 5 bases and J gave up 3 bases; unmatched junction bases: 6. This CDR3 spans 17 amino acids. Germline V gene sequence: CDR1 SGHTA, CDR2 FQGTGA. Here the CDR3 DNA reads TGTGCCAGCAGCCCCCGGACAGGGGGCATTGGGGCCAACGTCCTGACTTTC. It translates to CASSPRTGGIGANVLTF.

This clone was recorded once. The V gene is TRBV6-5, the J gene TRBJ1-1; no clear D. Germline values: CDR1 MNHEY, CDR2 SVGAGI. CDR3 length: 14 amino acids. Trimming left V 6 bases short and J 2 bases short, with 13 bases between. The DNA of the CDR3 is TGTGCCAGCAGGCCCGACACCTATAACACTGAAGCTTTCTTT. Residues: CASRPDTYNTEAFF.

J is TRBJ1-4 and V is TRBV9, with D uncertain. The CDR3 totals 14 residues. V was cut by 0 bases and J by 3 bases, with 6 bases left in between. Germline loops: CDR1 SGDLS, CDR2 YYNGEE. In nucleotides, the CDR3 is TGTGCCAGCAGCGTAGGGAGTTCTAATGAAAAACTGTTTTTT. The encoded protein is CASSVGSSNEKLFF.

The chain employs TRBV27 and TRBJ2-2, with D possibly being TRBD2 (5 bases). Between the trimmed V and J ends, which lost 5 bases and 4 bases, there was a span of 17 bases. There are 16 residues in the CDR3. The germline V gene encodes CDR1 MNHEY and CDR2 SMNVEV (reference sequence). CDR3 residues: CASSAHALAGTGELFF. CDR3 coding DNA: TGTGCCAGCAGTGCACACGCTCTCGCGGGCACCGGGGAGCTGTTTTTT.

The gene calls are TRBV28 and TRBJ2-1; D is perhaps TRBD2 (6 bases). The V gene lost 2 bases and the J gene lost 8 bases, with 13 bases spanning the gap. From germline, CDR1 is MDHEN and CDR2 SYDVKM. This CDR3 has 14 residues. In DNA, the CDR3 is TGTGCCAGCAGTTTAGGAGGGGTGAGGGATGAGCAGTTCTTC. Residues: CASSLGGVRDEQFF.

The chain combines TRBV7-2 with TRBJ1-6, with D hard to call. The germline CDR1 and CDR2 sequences are SGHTA and FQGNSA. V was trimmed by 6 bases and J by 8 bases, leaving 14 bases between them. CDR3 length equals 14 residues. In DNA, the CDR3 is TGTGCCAGCAGATACGGGAGCGCGTATTCACCCCTCCACTTT. Its protein is CASRYGSAYSPLHF.

The DNA for the CDR3 is TGTGCCAGCAGCTTGGGGGTAGCGGGAGAGTCAGAGACCCAGTACTTC. Its protein is CASSLGVAGESETQYF. J is TRBJ2-5 and V is TRBV5-4, with 9 bases that match TRBD2. Per the germline V gene, CDR1 is SGHNT and CDR2 is YYREEE (reference sequence). This CDR3 is built from 16 residues. V gave up 0 bases and J gave up 4 bases; unmatched junction bases: 7.

The chain combines TRBV5-1 with TRBJ2-1, with 7 bases that match TRBD2. Trimming took 4 bases from V and 0 from J; bases not matched to a gene: 4. The CDR3 loop spans 15 amino acids. Per germline, CDR1 SGHRS and CDR2 YFSETQ. CDR3: CASSGWGGSYNEQFF. Written as DNA, the CDR3 is TGCGCCAGCAGCGGGTGGGGGGGCTCCTACAATGAGCAGTTCTTC.

The chain is built from TRBV19 and TRBJ1-5; no reliable D call. CDR3 length: 14 residues. Trimming left V 7 bases short and J 1 base short, with 11 bases between. Germline CDR1 is LNHDA and CDR2 is SQIVND (reference sequence). CDR3 loop: CASMVGGSNQPQHF. CDR3 nucleotides: TGTGCCAGTATGGTGGGAGGAAGCAATCAGCCCCAGCATTTT. The complete variable domain, with remaining parts taken from reference TRBV19 and TRBJ1-5, reads DGGITQSPKYLFRKEGQNVTLSCEQNLNHDAMYWYRQDPGQGLRLIYYSQIVNDFQKGDIAEGYSVSREKKESFPLTVTSAQKNPTAFYLCASMVGGSNQPQHFGDGTRLSIL.

Here the CDR3 reads CASGHEPKTGAGANVLTF. The CDR3 DNA reads as TGCGCCAGCGGACACGAACCGAAAACAGGGGCTGGGGCCAACGTCCTGACTTTC. This sequence joins TRBV5-1 and TRBJ2-6; 7 bases are shared with TRBD1. V dropped 7 bases and J dropped 2; count of bases not matched to a gene: 15. This CDR3 has 18 residues. Germline V gene data show CDR1 as SGHRS and CDR2 as YFSETQ.

This clone appeared a single time. The V call is TRBV4-2, the J call TRBJ2-2, with a weak D call TRBD2 (7 bases). Germline V gene lookup returns CDR1 LGHNA and CDR2 YNFKEQ. Trimming took off 2 bases at V and 1 base at J, with 14 bases between the two ends. CDR3 length: 17 amino acids. Here the CDR3 DNA reads TGTGCCAGCAGCCAAAGGGGGGCGGGGGAGAACACCGGGGAGCTGTTTTTT. It codes for CASSQRGAGENTGELFF.

CDR3 region: CSVRRTGDYNEQFF. The DNA of the CDR3 is TGCAGCGTCAGACGGACAGGGGACTACAATGAGCAGTTCTTC. V and J are TRBV29-1 and TRBJ2-1; 9 bases map to TRBD1. In germline, CDR1 is SQVTM, CDR2 ANQGSEA. The CDR3 consists of 14 residues. Unmatched junction bases numbered 6, after V lost 6 bases and J lost 3 bases.

As DNA, the CDR3 is TGTGCCAGCAGTTTTTTCCCCAGGCGTATGAACACTGAAGCTTTCTTT. Residues: CASSFFPRRMNTEAFF. The chain employs TRBV28 and TRBJ1-1; D gene unclear. The ends were cut back, 3 bases at V and 0 bases at J, with 14 bases in the middle. CDR3 size: 16 residues. From germline, CDR1 is MDHEN and CDR2 SYDVKM.

The CDR3 DNA reads TGCGCCAGCAGCATGTCGACAGGGGATAATTCACCCCTCCACTTT. Amino acid sequence: CASSMSTGDNSPLHF. This sequence joins TRBV5-1 and TRBJ1-6; TRBD1 agrees at 8 bases. J was trimmed by 5 bases and V by 4 bases; bases with no gene match: 5. The CDR3 extends over 15 amino acids. The germline V gene encodes CDR1 SGHRS and CDR2 YFSETQ.

The rearrangement joins TRBV7-6 to TRBJ2-5; D possibly corresponds to TRBD2 (6 bases). Germline V lookup: CDR1 SGHVS, CDR2 FNYEAQ. This CDR3 spans 15 amino acids. Trimming stripped 1 base from V and 4 bases from J, with 13 bases between. This CDR3 reads CASSLDGRAGETQYF. CDR3 nucleotide sequence: TGTGCCAGCAGCTTAGATGGGAGAGCGGGAGAGACCCAGTACTTC.

V gene TRBV7-9 combines with J gene TRBJ1-1, with D unresolved. Germline-derived CDR1 and CDR2 are SEHNR and FQNEAQ (reference sequence). The CDR3 covers 12 residues. The DNA for the CDR3 is TGTACACCGAACGCAGGCAGGACTGAAGCTTTCTTT. Amino acid sequence: CTPNAGRTEAFF.

The chain links TRBV7-2 to TRBJ2-5; D gene unclear. With 5 bases removed from V and 5 bases from J, the gap between germline ends came to 18 bases. This CDR3 is 15 amino acids long. Germline V lookup: CDR1 SGHTA, CDR2 FQGNSA. The CDR3: CASSVPGRLGETQYF. The DNA for the CDR3 is TGTGCCAGCAGCGTACCGGGTCGACTTGGGGAGACCCAGTACTTC.

In this sample, this clone turned up once. This rearrangement joins TRBV28 to TRBJ2-7, with 10 bases lining up with TRBD2. The germline CDR1 and CDR2 sequences are MDHEN and SYDVKM. The CDR3 runs to 13 residues. V trimming: 7 bases; J trimming: 2 bases; junction bases outside the gene matches: 2. The CDR3 loop is CASTGLAAYEQYF. DNA for the CDR3: TGTGCCAGCACCGGACTAGCGGCCTACGAGCAGTACTTC.

In its sample, this clone was seen a few times. The gene calls are TRBV2 and TRBJ2-1; the D is unclear. In germline, CDR1 is SNHLY, CDR2 FYNNEI. This CDR3 has 12 amino acids. V was trimmed by 3 bases and J by 8 bases, leaving 8 bases between them. CDR3 loop: CASSDHLDEQFF. CDR3 DNA sequence: TGTGCCAGCAGTGACCACCTAGATGAGCAGTTCTTC.

The gene calls are TRBV9 and TRBJ2-1, with 10 positions matching TRBD1. The CDR3 consists of 17 residues. Trimming at V came to 4 bases and at J to 2 bases, leaving 9 bases not matched to a gene. The germline V gene encodes CDR1 SGDLS and CDR2 YYNGEE. CDR3 nucleotides: TGTGCCAGCAGCCGCTCCCGGGACAGGGGTCCCTACAATGAGCAGTTCTTC. Residues: CASSRSRDRGPYNEQFF.

DNA of the CDR3: TGTGCCAGCAGCTTAGTCTCCAATGAGCAGTTCTTC. Translated: CASSLVSNEQFF. V usage is TRBV11-2 and J usage is TRBJ2-1, with unresolved D. CDR3 length: 12 residues. CDR1 and CDR2 from the germline V gene are SGHAT and FQNNGV. V lost 1 base and J 6 bases, leaving 4 bases between the germline ends.

The CDR3 nucleotides read TGTGCCAGCAGCAAAACGGGACAGTTTTACGAGCAGTACTTC. It translates to CASSKTGQFYEQYF. V is TRBV21-1 and J is TRBJ2-7; TRBD1, the D gene given by the table, was not confirmed from the DNA. TRBV21-1 constitutes a pseudogene. This CDR3 region has 14 residues.

This chain connects TRBV5-8 to TRBJ1-2; D is perhaps TRBD1 (5 bases). Germline loops: CDR1 SGHTS, CDR2 YDEGEE. Trimming shortened V by 0 bases and J by 10 bases, and 13 bases separated the two germline ends. This CDR3 comprises 13 residues. The CDR3 reads CASSLGGDEAYTF. As DNA, the CDR3 is TGTGCCAGCAGCTTGGGGGGGGACGAGGCCTACACCTTC.

The chain employs TRBV18 and TRBJ2-1, with D perhaps TRBD2 (5 bases). Between the trimmed V and J ends, which lost 0 bases and 8 bases, there was a span of 8 bases. The germline gives CDR1 KGHSH, CDR2 LQKENI. The length of the CDR3 is 13 residues. CDR3: CASSPPLRDEQFF. CDR3 DNA sequence: TGTGCCAGCTCACCACCGTTGAGGGATGAGCAGTTCTTC.